A single sample gave rise to the 31 T cell receptor beta chains below, sequenced in a study of cytomegalovirus exposure and HLA in healthy donors. It was with 60 Vbeta and 13 Jbeta primers that the PCR ran. Clones were read by immunoSEQ multiplex PCR, and TCRdb kept only the in-frame ones, dropping some. The table shows around 140,000 clones, with 80% occurring only once. The source material was PBMCs. The receptors were sampled from a man in his forties or fifties in good health and CMV-seronegative.

The chain has TRBV5-1 and TRBJ2-3; 8 positions agree with TRBD2. Losses at the gene ends were 2 bases for V and 3 bases for J; bases not matched to a gene: 5. Germline lookup yields CDR1 SGHRS and CDR2 YFSETQ. The CDR3 runs 15 residues. The CDR3 sequence: CASSLVRGVTDTQYF. CDR3 sequence (DNA): TGCGCCAGCAGCTTAGTGCGGGGGGTTACAGATACGCAGTATTTT.

The gene calls are TRBV7-3 and TRBJ2-5; 7 bases match TRBD1. The CDR3 contains 16 residues. V gave up 1 base and J gave up 5 bases; unmatched junction bases: 10. The germline V gene has CDR1 SGHTA and CDR2 FQGTGA. The CDR3 bases are TGTGCCAGCAGCTTAAATAGCAGGGGGAGTGAGGAGACCCAGTACTTC. Residues: CASSLNSRGSEETQYF.

A remark on this clone: Distinct nucleotide sequences in the sample also encode this CDR3. The chain joins TRBV18 to TRBJ1-1; TRBD1 might be the D (5 bases). The CDR3 covers 13 residues. The germline CDR1 and CDR2 sequences are KGHSH and LQKENI. V dropped 6 bases and J dropped 1 base, with 9 bases sitting between them. The CDR3 here is CASSPGQNTEAFF. In DNA, the CDR3 is TGTGCCAGCTCTCCAGGACAGAACACTGAAGCTTTCTTT. The full variable domain, with the rest looked up from reference TRBV18 and TRBJ1-1, is NAGVMQNPRHLVRRRGQEARLRCSPMKGHSHVYWYRQLPEEGLKFMVYLQKENIIDESGMPKERFSAEFPKEGPSILRIQQVVRGDSAAYFCASSPGQNTEAFFGQGTRLTVV.

This sequence joins TRBV7-6 and TRBJ2-7, with 9 bases fitting TRBD1. This CDR3 region has 16 residues. The junction had 10 bases not matched to a gene; V was cut back by 2 bases and J by 5 bases. In germline, CDR1 is SGHVS, CDR2 FNYEAQ. CDR3 in DNA: TGTGCCAGCAGCTTAAGGGATCAGGGACAGGGCCACGAGCAGTACTTC. It specifies CASSLRDQGQGHEQYF.

This chain's CDR3 is CASSSGTGRYEQYF. The CDR3 nucleotides are TGTGCCAGCAGTTCCGGGACTGGGCGCTACGAGCAGTACTTC. The chain combines TRBV6-5 with TRBJ2-7; possible D gene TRBD2, 6 bases. This CDR3 region has 14 residues. Germline CDR1 MNHEY, CDR2 SVGAGI. The ends were cut back, 4 bases at V and 3 bases at J, with 13 bases in the middle.

This clone was recorded a few times. The rearrangement links TRBV27 to TRBJ2-3, with D possibly being TRBD1 (5 bases). CDR1 is MNHEY and CDR2 is SMNVEV in the germline V gene (reference sequence). The V end was cut by 5 bases, the J end by 5 bases, with 11 bases between. This CDR3 is built from 13 residues. The CDR3 DNA is TGTGCCAGCAGTCCAGGGTTGGGAGATACGCAGTATTTT. Protein: CASSPGLGDTQYF.

This chain uses TRBV5-1 with TRBJ1-2, with TRBD1 as a possible D gene (5 bases). The CDR3 extends over 14 amino acids. Germline-derived CDR1 and CDR2 are SGHRS and YFSETQ. Trimming left V 4 bases short and J 0 bases short, with 10 bases between. In nucleotides, the CDR3 is TGCGCCAGCAGCCTAAGGGGATCTAACTATGGCTACACCTTC. Translated, it gives CASSLRGSNYGYTF.

This clone came up a few times. V usage is TRBV4-1 and J usage is TRBJ1-2; the D is unclear. Trimming cost V 5 bases and J 0 bases, with 13 bases left between them. CDR1 MGHRA and CDR2 YSYEKL come from the germline V gene. The CDR3 consists of 15 residues. Written as DNA, the CDR3 is TGCGCCAGCAGCTCCACGGGTGGCTCTAACTATGGCTACACCTTC. Translating it yields CASSSTGGSNYGYTF.

This clone is classed as medium-sized. The CDR3 bases are TGTGCCAGCAGGACGGGCAAACAGGGGTCTAATCAGCCCCAGCATTTT. This codes for CASRTGKQGSNQPQHF. The chain combines TRBV6-6 with TRBJ1-5, with 7 bases matching TRBD1. Trimming removed 6 bases from V and 4 bases from J; junction bases left unmatched: 12. The CDR3 length is 16 residues. The germline CDR1 and CDR2 sequences are MNHNY and SVGAGI (reference sequence).

The V gene is TRBV28, the J gene TRBJ2-1; 9 positions agree with TRBD2. The CDR3 has 16 residues. The V segment lost 4 bases and the J segment 7 bases; nucleotides outside the gene matches: 11. The V gene's germline CDR1 is MDHEN and CDR2 SYDVKM. CDR3 sequence: CASSYGASGVGNEQFF. For the CDR3, the DNA is TGTGCCAGCAGTTATGGGGCTAGCGGGGTTGGAAATGAGCAGTTCTTC.

The V and J genes are TRBV19 and TRBJ1-3, with 7 bases identical to TRBD1. The CDR3 totals 16 residues. Trimming took 6 bases from V and 0 from J; bases not matched to a gene: 8. The V gene's germline CDR1 is LNHDA and CDR2 SQIVND (reference sequence). CDR3 sequence (DNA): TGTGCCAGTAGAACCCGGACAGGCCTCTCTGGAAACACCATATATTTT. Translated, it gives CASRTRTGLSGNTIYF.

This clone was seen just once. J is TRBJ2-5 and V is TRBV2; D not certain. Between the trimmed V and J ends, which lost 8 bases and 5 bases, there was a span of 9 bases. This CDR3 spans 11 amino acids. In germline, CDR1 is SNHLY, CDR2 FYNNEI. CDR3 in DNA: TGTGCCAGCGGGCAGAAGGAGACCCAGTACTTC. As protein: CASGQKETQYF. The full variable domain, with the rest looked up from reference TRBV2 and TRBJ2-5, is EPEVTQTPSHQVTQMGQEVILRCVPISNHLYFYWYRQILGQKVEFLVSFYNNEISEKSEIFDDQFSVERPDGSNFTLKIRSTKLEDSAMYFCASGQKETQYFGPGTRLLVL.

V is TRBV6-5 and J is TRBJ1-2; no firm D call. V was trimmed by 3 bases and J by 6 bases, leaving 14 bases between them. CDR3 length: 14 amino acids. Germline V CDR1 and CDR2: MNHEY, SVGAGI. Here the CDR3 DNA reads TGTGCCAGCAGTTATAATACAGCGGGAAATGGCTACACCTTC. This codes for CASSYNTAGNGYTF.

This chain connects TRBV9 to TRBJ2-5; a weak D match, TRBD2 (7 bases). This CDR3 has 16 residues. CDR1 and CDR2 from the germline V gene are SGDLS and YYNGEE. With 0 bases removed from V and 5 bases from J, the gap between germline ends came to 17 bases. CDR3 coding DNA: TGTGCCAGCAGCGTAGTAGGTGGGGGGGCCGCGGAGACCCAGTACTTC. Protein: CASSVVGGGAAETQYF.

The chain has TRBV25-1 and TRBJ2-2; D might be TRBD1 (6 bases). This CDR3 comprises 16 residues. V shed 3 bases and J shed 8 bases, with 19 bases lying between them. Germline-derived CDR1 and CDR2 are MGHDK and SYGVNS. CDR3 nucleotides: TGTGCCAGCAGTGACGACATCTCCACAGGGCGGGGGGAGCTGTTTTTT. The encoded protein is CASSDDISTGRGELFF.

The chain has TRBV6-1 and TRBJ2-7, with D maybe TRBD1 (6 bases). Germline loops: CDR1 MNHNS, CDR2 SASEGT. V was trimmed by 4 bases and J by 0 bases, leaving 13 bases between them. The CDR3 covers 15 residues. For the CDR3, the DNA is TGTGCCAGCAGTGTTGAGACAGGCTTCTCCTACGAGCAGTACTTC. Encoded protein: CASSVETGFSYEQYF.

The chain recombines TRBV10-1 with TRBJ1-1; D is perhaps TRBD1 (6 bases). V was clipped by 8 bases and J by 1 base, with 17 bases between them. Germline CDR1 is WNHNN and CDR2 is SYGVQD (reference sequence). The CDR3 is 15 residues long. CDR3 bases: TGCGCCAGCCAGGGGTCAGGGGCCAAGAACACTGAAGCTTTCTTT. Translation: CASQGSGAKNTEAFF.

V and J are TRBV6-7 and TRBJ1-2; 10 bases line up with TRBD1. TRBV6-7 is known as an ORF, though its function is uncertain. The CDR3 loop spans 15 amino acids. The junction had 0 bases not matched to a gene; V was cut back by 2 bases and J by 0 bases. CDR3 loop: CASSYGQGANYGYTF. The CDR3 DNA follows: TGTGCCAGCAGTTACGGACAGGGGGCTAACTATGGCTACACCTTC.

The rearrangement uses TRBV19 and TRBJ1-4; 7 positions match TRBD1. Germline lookup yields CDR1 LNHDA and CDR2 SQIVND (reference sequence). CDR3 length: 16 amino acids. The V segment lost 6 bases and the J segment 2 bases; nucleotides outside the gene matches: 9. CDR3 sequence reads: CASRDRLQWTNEKLFF. In DNA, the CDR3 is TGTGCCAGTAGGGACAGGTTACAATGGACTAATGAAAAACTGTTTTTT.

The chain recombines TRBV19 with TRBJ1-6; D not resolved. Trimming took 9 bases from V and 8 from J, leaving 11 bases between them. This CDR3 is 12 amino acids long. The germline V gene encodes CDR1 LNHDA and CDR2 SQIVND (reference sequence). CDR3 protein: CASRVGDSPLHF. The CDR3 DNA sequence: TGTGCCAGCCGCGTGGGAGATTCACCCCTCCACTTT. Together with reference TRBV19 and TRBJ1-6, the CDR3 gives the full variable domain: DGGITQSPKYLFRKEGQNVTLSCEQNLNHDAMYWYRQDPGQGLRLIYYSQIVNDFQKGDIAEGYSVSREKKESFPLTVTSAQKNPTAFYLCASRVGDSPLHFGNGTRLTVT.

The chain couples TRBV10-2 to TRBJ1-4; 10 bases agree with TRBD1. Germline V gene lookup returns CDR1 WSHSY and CDR2 SAAADI. The CDR3 is 17 amino acids. The V gene end was trimmed by 1 base and the J gene end by 7 bases; junction bases not matched to a gene: 9. CDR3 sequence (DNA): TGCGCCAGCAGTGAGTTCGTACGGGGGACAGGGGTTGAAAAACTGTTTTTT. It yields the protein CASSEFVRGTGVEKLFF.

The V call is TRBV30, the J call TRBJ2-7; 9 bases are shared with TRBD2. The CDR3 consists of 13 residues. The germline V gene encodes CDR1 GTSNPN and CDR2 SVGIG (reference sequence). V lost 4 bases to trimming and J lost 7 bases; unmatched junction nucleotides: 8. DNA for the CDR3: TGTGCCTGGATTCTTAGCGGGGGCCGGGAGCAGTACTTC. This translates into CAWILSGGREQYF.

This clone was recorded only once. The chain combines TRBV27 with TRBJ1-5, with 7 bases that match TRBD1. Germline V gene sequence: CDR1 MNHEY, CDR2 SMNVEV (reference sequence). J was trimmed by 7 bases and V by 5 bases; bases with no gene match: 11. The CDR3 consists of 15 residues. CDR3 coding DNA: TGTGCCAGCAGTCCCTGGACAGGCCCCCCCCAGCCCCAGCATTTT. This translates into CASSPWTGPPQPQHF.

This clone was seen only once. The chain carries TRBV5-8 and TRBJ2-1; 7 bases agree with TRBD1. This CDR3 is 14 amino acids long. The germline V gene encodes CDR1 SGHTS and CDR2 YDEGEE. Germline trimming cut 0 bases from V and 3 bases from J; bases unmatched to any gene: 0. The CDR3 DNA is TGTGCCAGCAGCTTGGACAGGGGCTACAATGAGCAGTTCTTC. Translating gives CASSLDRGYNEQFF.

The rearrangement links TRBV9 to TRBJ2-7; tentative D call: TRBD2 (6 bases). This CDR3 has 15 residues. V lost 0 bases, J lost 0 bases, and 10 bases lay in between. The germline V gene has CDR1 SGDLS and CDR2 YYNGEE. The CDR3 here is CASSVGRDSSYEQYF. The CDR3 region has the DNA TGTGCCAGCAGCGTAGGTCGGGACTCCTCCTACGAGCAGTACTTC.

This clone was detected only once. The chain employs TRBV28 and TRBJ1-5; a possible D gene is TRBD1 (6 bases). From germline, CDR1 is MDHEN and CDR2 SYDVKM. V lost 8 bases and J 2 bases, leaving 10 bases between the germline ends. The CDR3 sequence is 13 residues long. CDR3 protein: CASRTVGNQPQHF. DNA of the CDR3: TGTGCCAGCCGGACAGTCGGCAATCAGCCCCAGCATTTT.

This clone turned up a few times. The chain couples TRBV5-1 to TRBJ1-1; possibly TRBD1 for D (5 bases). The V and J ends lost 0 bases and 7 bases respectively, with 13 bases between them. The CDR3 is made up of 14 amino acids. Germline CDR1 and CDR2: SGHRS and YFSETQ. The CDR3, as DNA: TGCGCCAGCAGCTTGGATCGGGGGGGGATTGAAGCTTTCTTT. Translation gives CASSLDRGGIEAFF.

DNA of the CDR3: TGCAGCGTTGAAATTTTGGGGCAGCGACGGACCTACGAGCAGTACTTC. Amino acid sequence: CSVEILGQRRTYEQYF. The chain employs TRBV29-1 and TRBJ2-7; maybe TRBD1 (5 bases). Germline loops: CDR1 SQVTM, CDR2 ANQGSEA. This CDR3 has 16 residues. V gave up 2 bases and J gave up 2 bases, with 19 bases separating them.

The chain has TRBV6-6 and TRBJ1-1, with 7 positions matching TRBD1. The CDR3 is 16 amino acids. The V segment lost 5 bases and the J segment 0 bases; nucleotides outside the gene matches: 9. Germline V gene data show CDR1 as MNHNY and CDR2 as SVGAGI (reference sequence). The CDR3 sequence is CASSRDSAALNTEAFF. The CDR3 region has the DNA TGTGCCAGCAGTAGGGACAGCGCTGCCTTGAACACTGAAGCTTTCTTT.

This clone was seen once. This chain uses TRBV7-9 with TRBJ1-6; 9 bases fit TRBD1. Germline V lookup: CDR1 SEHNR, CDR2 FQNEAQ (reference sequence). V trimming: 5 bases; J trimming: 11 bases; junction bases outside the gene matches: 13. The CDR3 is 16 residues long. CDR3 sequence reads: CASSPRTGDVLPPLHF. The CDR3 DNA follows: TGTGCCAGCAGCCCCCGGACAGGGGACGTTTTGCCACCCCTCCACTTT.

The rearrangement links TRBV7-2 to TRBJ2-1, with TRBD2 matching over 11 bases. V dropped 3 bases and J dropped 14; count of bases not matched to a gene: 12. The CDR3 runs to 15 residues. Germline V gene data show CDR1 as SGHTA and CDR2 as FQGNSA. Here the CDR3 DNA reads TGTGCCAGCAGCTTTAGCGGGGGGGCCGGATTTGATGAGTTCTTC. Encoded protein: CASSFSGGAGFDEFF.